This entry lists 2 T cell receptor beta chains sequenced from one sample in a study of shared clonotypes between healthy human individuals. Clones were read by immunoSEQ multiplex PCR, and TCRdb kept only the in-frame ones, dropping some. The table has approximately 2.1 million clones, approximately 95% seen once; the top ten hold under 0.45%. The sequenced sample was naive CD4+ T cells from PBMCs. Subset in this sample: CD45RA+ positively selected. The receptor source for this set is a young man in good health. Some clones in this sample may be carry-over from other donors' samples.

Remarks on this clone: The same CDR3 is also encoded by other DNA sequences in this sample. The chain employs TRBV2 and TRBJ2-2; 7 nucleotides match TRBD2. In germline, CDR1 is SNHLY, CDR2 FYNNEI. V trimming: 8 bases; J trimming: 1 base; junction bases outside the gene matches: 4. CDR3 size: 14 residues. CDR3 DNA sequence: TGTGCCAGCCGAGGGAGGGTGAACACCGGGGAGCTGTTTTTT. Protein sequence: CASRGRVNTGELFF.

The chain uses TRBV27 and TRBJ2-2, with D perhaps TRBD1 (7 bases). Germline V CDR1 and CDR2: MNHEY, SMNVEV (reference sequence). The CDR3 runs to 18 residues. V was trimmed by 1 base and J by 0 bases, leaving 15 bases between them. The CDR3 region has the DNA TGTGCCAGCAGTTTATTCGGCAGGGGGGCCTCGAACACCGGGGAGCTGTTTTTT. It yields the protein CASSLFGRGASNTGELFF.